The present entry profiles one TCR beta chain with its context. The antigen is not known. Generated by immunoSEQ multiplex PCR, the TCRdb table keeps only in-frame clones and is missing some. This table has tens of thousands of clones, roughly 85% appearing once. The timepoints at which blood was sampled were baseline, cycle 4 day 1, and cycle 7 day 1. This sample stems from a study of OX40 agonist ivuxolimab in advanced cancers. Study-level information: Therapy given before enrollment (anti-PD-1, anti-PD-L1 or anti-CTLA-4) was allowed, and around 41% had some.

Study-wide points: Relative to CD4+, CD8+ T cells held more expanded clones on average.

The CDR3 runs to 13 residues. V gave up 7 bases and J gave up 3 bases; unmatched junction bases: 6. Germline assignment: CDR1 SGHAT and CDR2 FQNNGV. This clonotype originated in an adult with an advanced solid tumor such as melanoma, head and neck, liver or kidney cancer. V and J are TRBV11-2 and TRBJ2-7; 7 bases match TRBD1. The sample was CD4+ or CD8+ T cells sorted from blood, taken in a trial of the OX40 agonist ivuxolimab. CDR3 DNA sequence: TGTGCCAGCACCTTGGGACAGAGCTACGAGCAGTACTTC. It codes for CASTLGQSYEQYF.